What follows are 31 T cell receptor beta chains derived from one specimen sequenced in a study of blood T cell repertoires in COVID-19. Produced via immunoSEQ multiplex PCR; TCRdb's table is partial and in-frame only. The table lists over 200,000 clones, about four fifths of them singletons. The sample was peripheral blood. The receptors originated from a man between 35 and 55 years old with active or convalescent COVID-19.

The rearrangement joins TRBV11-2 to TRBJ1-1; the D gene is possibly TRBD1 (5 bases). Deletions cut 5 bases from V and 4 bases from J, with 14 bases between. Germline V CDR1 and CDR2: SGHAT, FQNNGV. This CDR3 region has 14 residues. This CDR3 reads CASSDQTGVTEAFF. The CDR3 coding sequence is TGTGCCAGCAGCGATCAGACGGGGGTCACTGAAGCTTTCTTT.

The chain joins TRBV28 to TRBJ2-7; perhaps TRBD1 as D (5 bases). Between the trimmed V and J ends, which lost 5 bases and 4 bases, there was a span of 12 bases. CDR3 length: 13 residues. The germline CDR1 and CDR2 sequences are MDHEN and SYDVKM. The CDR3 region has the DNA TGTGCCAGCAGTCCTCCCCCAGGGTACGAGCAGTACTTC. Its protein is CASSPPPGYEQYF.

The CDR3 bases are TGTGCCAGCAGGGAGGGGGGGTTAAATGAAAAACTGTTTTTT. Translation: CASREGGLNEKLFF. The genes are TRBV28 and TRBJ1-4, with D maybe TRBD1 (6 bases). Trimming cost V 6 bases and J 5 bases, with 13 bases left between them. Germline CDR1 is MDHEN and CDR2 is SYDVKM. This CDR3 is 14 amino acids long.

In the case of this clone: The same CDR3 is also encoded by other DNA sequences in this sample. This CDR3 is CASSLATPNYGYTF. The CDR3 DNA follows: TGTGCCAGCAGCTTGGCGACACCCAACTATGGCTACACCTTC. V and J are TRBV7-9 and TRBJ1-2; D unclear. Trimming took off 3 bases at V and 2 bases at J, with 10 bases between the two ends. The CDR3 is 14 residues long. From germline, CDR1 is SEHNR and CDR2 FQNEAQ (reference sequence).

V and J are TRBV27 and TRBJ1-2; TRBD1 matches at 7 bases. The CDR3 contains 13 residues. V lost 5 bases and J lost 5; bases outside the gene matches: 5. The V gene's germline CDR1 is MNHEY and CDR2 SMNVEV (reference sequence). The CDR3 coding sequence is TGTGCCAGCAGTCCCTCGACAGGGTATGGCTACACCTTC. Its protein product is CASSPSTGYGYTF.

In regard to this clone: A read error may account for a junction end that differs from germline. This chain connects TRBV7-7 to TRBJ2-5; maybe TRBD1 (6 bases). Looked up from germline, CDR1 is SSHAT and CDR2 is FNYEAQ (reference sequence). The length of the CDR3 is 16 residues. The CDR3 DNA reads as TGTGCTAGCAGCTTAGGAAGGACAGTCCAGGGGGAGACCCAGTACTTC. Protein: CASSLGRTVQGETQYF.

The chain joins TRBV11-3 to TRBJ2-5, with 10 bases matching TRBD2. The CDR3 is made up of 16 amino acids. CDR1 and CDR2 (germline): SGHNT, YENEEA. J was trimmed by 1 base and V by 1 base; bases with no gene match: 3. The DNA for the CDR3 is TGTGCCAGCAGCTTAGGGGAGCGGGAGGGCCAAGAGACCCAGTACTTC. This sequence encodes CASSLGEREGQETQYF.

The gene calls are TRBV10-3 and TRBJ2-7; possible D gene TRBD2, 7 bases. Germline V CDR1 and CDR2: ENHRY, SYGVKD. The CDR3 loop spans 16 amino acids. The ends were cut back, 6 bases at V and 5 bases at J, with 23 bases in the middle. The CDR3 loop reads CAISVTNSRGAHEQYF. The CDR3 bases are TGTGCCATCAGCGTTACAAACAGTCGGGGGGCCCACGAGCAGTACTTC.

This chain links TRBV6-1 with TRBJ2-5, with 7 bases fitting TRBD1. J gave up 3 bases and V 6 bases, and 4 bases lay outside the gene matches. Germline V CDR1 and CDR2: MNHNS, SASEGT. The CDR3 extends over 13 amino acids. CDR3 protein: CASSQQGKETQYF. DNA of the CDR3: TGTGCCAGCAGCCAACAGGGGAAAGAGACCCAGTACTTC.

The chain has TRBV19 and TRBJ1-6, with 7 bases that match TRBD1. V was pared by 1 base and J by 10 bases, with 4 bases of the junction left unmatched. Per germline, CDR1 LNHDA and CDR2 SQIVND (reference sequence). The CDR3 extends over 14 amino acids. The CDR3 nucleotides read TGTGCCAGTAGTATAGTAGGGGGCATATCACCCCTCCACTTT. The encoded protein is CASSIVGGISPLHF.

This clone occurred a few times. The rearrangement uses TRBV27 and TRBJ1-2; D remains unclear. The V end was cut by 6 bases, the J end by 8 bases, with 16 bases between. The CDR3 contains 13 residues. Germline loops: CDR1 MNHEY, CDR2 SMNVEV (reference sequence). In DNA form, the CDR3 reads TGTGCCAGCAGCGCCCGAGGTTCTACCGGCTACACCTTC. As protein: CASSARGSTGYTF.

The V call is TRBV25-1, the J call TRBJ2-7; 10 positions match TRBD2. CDR3 length: 15 amino acids. CDR1 and CDR2 (germline): MGHDK, SYGVNS. Trimming removed 6 bases from V and 4 bases from J; junction bases left unmatched: 9. CDR3 nucleotides: TGTGCCAGCAGACCTTGGACTAGCGGTCGGTACGAGCAGTACTTC. Amino acids: CASRPWTSGRYEQYF.

V and J are TRBV12-5 and TRBJ1-2; possible D gene TRBD1, 5 bases. Trimming stripped 4 bases from V and 8 bases from J, with 20 bases between. CDR3 length: 15 residues. Germline lookup yields CDR1 LGHNT and CDR2 FRNRAP. CDR3 DNA: TGTGCTAGTGGTTCGACGGATCCCAGGGTAGTAGGCTACACCTTC. Encoded protein: CASGSTDPRVVGYTF. Full variable domain (remainder filled in from reference TRBV12-5 and TRBJ1-2): DARVTQTPRHKVTEMGQEVTMRCQPILGHNTVFWYRQTMMQGLELLAYFRNRAPLDDSGMPKDRFSAEMPDATLATLKIQPSEPRDSAVYFCASGSTDPRVVGYTFGSGTRLTVV.

The chain couples TRBV18 to TRBJ2-1, with D tentatively TRBD2 (5 bases). The length of the CDR3 is 17 residues. Germline V gene lookup returns CDR1 KGHSH and CDR2 LQKENI. Trimming stripped 1 base from V and 8 bases from J, with 21 bases between. The CDR3 here is CASSPRSSGGRWDEQFF. CDR3 in DNA: TGTGCCAGCTCACCACGTTCATCGGGTGGGAGATGGGATGAGCAGTTCTTC.

The rearrangement uses TRBV28 and TRBJ1-4, with TRBD1 matching over 8 bases. With 6 bases clipped from V and 7 bases from J, the junction kept 4 bases outside the gene matches. CDR1 and CDR2 from the germline V gene are MDHEN and SYDVKM. The CDR3 contains 13 residues. CDR3 sequence reads: CASRGQGFEKLFF. CDR3 nucleotide sequence: TGTGCCAGCAGAGGACAGGGTTTTGAAAAACTGTTTTTT.

This clone was seen a handful of times. The chain recombines TRBV25-1 with TRBJ1-2; D perhaps matches TRBD1 (5 bases). CDR1 and CDR2 from the germline V gene are MGHDK and SYGVNS. The CDR3 length is 13 residues. Trimming left V 4 bases short and J 6 bases short, with 12 bases between. CDR3 sequence (DNA): TGTGCCAGCAGTGGGGGCACCAAGAATGGCTACACCTTC. Encoded protein: CASSGGTKNGYTF.

The rearrangement joins TRBV5-1 to TRBJ2-7; 7 positions match TRBD2. CDR1 is SGHRS, CDR2 YFSETQ, per germline. The CDR3 spans 15 residues. Losses at the gene ends were 4 bases for V and 2 bases for J; bases not matched to a gene: 9. The CDR3 region has the DNA TGCGCCAGCAGCCCGATAGCGGGTTCCACCTACGAGCAGTACTTC. It encodes CASSPIAGSTYEQYF. Complete variable domain (other parts from reference TRBV5-1 and TRBJ2-7): KAGVTQTPRYLIKTRGQQVTLSCSPISGHRSVSWYQQTPGQGLQFLFEYFSETQRNKGNFPGRFSGRQFSNSRSEMNVSTLELGDSALYLCASSPIAGSTYEQYFGPGTRLTVT.

The genes are TRBV19 and TRBJ1-2; tentative D call: TRBD1 (6 bases). Germline CDR1 is LNHDA and CDR2 is SQIVND (reference sequence). The germline V and J ends were trimmed by 8 bases and 7 bases, with 17 bases remaining between them. The CDR3 has 13 residues. In DNA, the CDR3 is TGTGCCAGTCTTGGGGGCCTGGGTAGTGGCTACACCTTC. It is translated as CASLGGLGSGYTF.

V gene TRBV2 combines with J gene TRBJ1-4; D is possibly TRBD1 (5 bases). The germline V gene encodes CDR1 SNHLY and CDR2 FYNNEI. The CDR3 is made up of 14 amino acids. V lost 4 bases, J lost 7 bases, and 13 bases lay in between. CDR3: CASSAQDTVEKLFF. As DNA, the CDR3 is TGTGCCAGCAGTGCGCAGGACACAGTTGAAAAACTGTTTTTT.

This rearrangement joins TRBV11-3 to TRBJ2-2; D is unclear. V was trimmed by 6 bases and J by 0 bases, leaving 11 bases between them. Germline lookup yields CDR1 SGHNT and CDR2 YENEEA. This CDR3 has 15 residues. CDR3: CASSPTISNTGELFF. The DNA for the CDR3 is TGTGCCAGCAGTCCTACCATCTCGAACACCGGGGAGCTGTTTTTT.

CDR3 nucleotides: TGTGCCAGCAGCGCTACAGAGATGAACACTGAAGCTTTCTTT. Its protein product is CASSATEMNTEAFF. The chain has TRBV7-9 and TRBJ1-1; D not certain. The V and J ends lost 5 bases and 0 bases respectively, with 10 bases between them. Per germline, CDR1 SEHNR and CDR2 FQNEAQ (reference sequence). There are 14 residues in the CDR3.

This clone was recorded once. V is TRBV5-4 and J is TRBJ1-2; tentative D call: TRBD1 (5 bases). Per the germline V gene, CDR1 is SGHNT and CDR2 is YYREEE (reference sequence). V lost 6 bases, J lost 6 bases, and 18 bases lay in between. This CDR3 has 14 residues. The DNA for the CDR3 is TGTGCCAGCACCAACAAACGACAGAATCATGGCTACACCTTC. Protein: CASTNKRQNHGYTF.

This chain connects TRBV24-1 to TRBJ2-7, with a weak D call TRBD2 (5 bases). The V end was cut by 4 bases, the J end by 7 bases, with 13 bases between. The CDR3 runs to 13 residues. The germline gives CDR1 KGHDR, CDR2 SFDVKD. In DNA form, the CDR3 reads TGTGCCACCAGTGACCAAACGGGGTGGGAGCAGTACTTC. Translation: CATSDQTGWEQYF.

The chain uses TRBV5-1 and TRBJ2-7, with 10 bases matching TRBD1. The V and J ends lost 4 bases and 0 bases, in that order; junction bases with no gene match: 4. The CDR3 is 15 amino acids. Germline V lookup: CDR1 SGHRS, CDR2 YFSETQ. DNA of the CDR3: TGCGCCAGCAGCCCAAGGACAGGGGGCTCCTACGAGCAGTACTTC. This encodes CASSPRTGGSYEQYF.

This chain links TRBV28 with TRBJ1-5; D remains unclear. Looked up from germline, CDR1 is MDHEN and CDR2 is SYDVKM. This CDR3 is built from 16 residues. Trimming cost V 4 bases and J 4 bases, with 17 bases left between them. In nucleotides, the CDR3 is TGTGCCAGCAGTTCTCGGTCGAGAGGGATAAATCAGCCCCAGCATTTT. Translation: CASSSRSRGINQPQHF.

This clone has just a few counts. The chain couples TRBV5-4 to TRBJ2-7; tentatively, D is TRBD1 (6 bases). In germline, CDR1 is SGHNT, CDR2 YYREEE (reference sequence). This CDR3 region has 14 residues. V dropped 2 bases and J dropped 6 bases, with 15 bases sitting between them. The CDR3 region is CASSFEGEGGEQYF. DNA of the CDR3: TGTGCCAGCAGCTTTGAGGGCGAAGGGGGCGAGCAGTACTTC.

CDR3 loop: CAWAQGAANYGYTF. The CDR3 nucleotides read TGTGCCTGGGCGCAGGGGGCAGCTAACTATGGCTACACCTTC. This rearrangement joins TRBV30 to TRBJ1-2, with TRBD1 matching over 8 bases. With V trimmed by 5 bases and J by 0 bases, 5 bases remained unmatched. This CDR3 contains 14 residues. The germline gives CDR1 GTSNPN, CDR2 SVGIG (reference sequence).

The J gene is TRBJ2-6, the V gene TRBV5-5; D perhaps matches TRBD1 (6 bases). The V gene's germline CDR1 is SGHKS and CDR2 YYEKEE (reference sequence). Trimming removed 5 bases from V and 0 bases from J, with 15 bases in between. This CDR3 contains 17 residues. CDR3 sequence: CASSRTPGDSGANVLTF. CDR3 nucleotide sequence: TGTGCCAGCAGTAGGACCCCAGGGGACTCTGGGGCCAACGTCCTGACTTTC.

The V call is TRBV2, the J call TRBJ2-5, with 8 bases that match TRBD2. V lost 6 bases and J lost 3; bases outside the gene matches: 9. The CDR3 is 15 amino acids. From germline, CDR1 is SNHLY and CDR2 FYNNEI. The CDR3 nucleotides read TGTGCCAGCAGGTCAGCGGGGGTATGGGAAGAGACCCAGTACTTC. Residues: CASRSAGVWEETQYF. The full variable domain, its missing parts supplied by reference TRBV2 and TRBJ2-5, is EPEVTQTPSHQVTQMGQEVILRCVPISNHLYFYWYRQILGQKVEFLVSFYNNEISEKSEIFDDQFSVERPDGSNFTLKIRSTKLEDSAMYFCASRSAGVWEETQYFGPGTRLLVL.

V usage is TRBV9 and J usage is TRBJ2-3, with D possibly being TRBD2 (5 bases). Germline V lookup: CDR1 SGDLS, CDR2 YYNGEE. The germline V and J ends were trimmed by 3 bases and 8 bases, with 16 bases remaining between them. The CDR3 totals 14 residues. CDR3 sequence reads: CASSGKRPGGTQYF. The CDR3 region has the DNA TGTGCCAGCAGCGGCAAGCGGCCCGGAGGTACGCAGTATTTT.

The chain links TRBV5-1 to TRBJ1-1, with TRBD1 matching over 8 bases. Unmatched junction bases numbered 3, after V lost 4 bases and J lost 1 base. CDR1 and CDR2 from the germline V gene are SGHRS and YFSETQ. The CDR3 has 14 residues. CDR3 in DNA: TGCGCCAGCAGCGCGGACAGGGCGAACACTGAAGCTTTCTTT. This translates into CASSADRANTEAFF.